This T cell receptor beta chain stems from a study of shared clonotypes between healthy human individuals. The study, taken as a whole, reports: Researchers found naive subsets generally carried larger estimated richness than memory subsets. Clonotypes shared by all four sorted-subset donors had higher generation probabilities than non-shared clonotypes.

This CDR3 spans 13 amino acids. Germline V lookup: CDR1 KGHSH, CDR2 LQKENI. V gave up 6 bases and J gave up 1 base, with 9 bases separating them. On this clone itself: Its specificity is unknown.

It was across several immunoSEQ plates that each subset's genomic DNA was evenly split. Authors' processing steps: Sequence data from immunoSEQ were junction-only and lacked quality scores; consequently, filtering differed. Here immunoSEQ multiplex PCR was the method, and the copy in TCRdb shows in-frame clones only, minus some. V and J calls and clone size are copied from that table; D and trimming were computed from the DNA. The sample gives about 960,000 clones, approximately 80% of which show up once; about 1.5% is in the top ten. This TCR was sampled from a man aged 18 to 35 in good health. What was sequenced was memory CD4+ T cells sorted from blood. Subset defined: CD45RA-negative fraction. This chain links TRBV18 with TRBJ1-1; weak D call: TRBD1 (6 bases). The CDR3 DNA sequence: TGTGCCAGCTCCCAGGACAGGAACACTGAAGCTTTCTTT. It encodes CASSQDRNTEAFF. The whole variable domain, filled in from reference TRBV18 and TRBJ1-1, reads NAGVMQNPRHLVRRRGQEARLRCSPMKGHSHVYWYRQLPEEGLKFMVYLQKENIIDESGMPKERFSAEFPKEGPSILRIQQVVRGDSAAYFCASSQDRNTEAFFGQGTRLTVV.